This TCR beta chain was documented in a study of CD8+CD57+ T cells in acquired aplastic anemia. In the study overall: DNA recovered from sorted CD4+ and CD8+ cells had a mean of approximately 3.2 ug.

CDR3 and TCR beta VDJ profiling relied on genomic DNA as the template. In TCRdb, the reads were re-called with MiXCR into one record per CDR3 protein. The sample records 200,000 or so distinct CDR3 sequences, less than 60% being singletons. It was patients with CD8+CD57+ cell expansion by flow cytometry who were chosen for sequencing. The cohort consisted entirely of patients having severe acquired aplastic anemia. Germline lookup yields CDR1 DFQATT and CDR2 SNEGSKA (reference sequence). The CDR3 sequence is 15 residues long. J lost 7 bases, V lost 5 bases, and 14 bases had no gene match. Sequencing was done on a sample of sorted CD4+, CD8+, or CD8+CD57+ T cells (not recorded which) from PBMCs. The chain recombines TRBV20-1 with TRBJ2-1, with 7 bases lining up with TRBD2. This sequence originates from a human donor with aplastic anemia. The CDR3 DNA follows: TGCAGTGCTTCCCAGCGGGACTCTCTCAGGAATGAGCAGTTCTTC. This sequence encodes CSASQRDSLRNEQFF.